These T cell receptor beta chains were read from a single sample in a study of T-cell reconstitution after alpha-beta-depleted transplantation in children. One entry per CDR3 protein results from TCRdb running MiXCR on the PCR reads. The profile covers about 400,000 distinct CDR3 sequences, with about 20% appearing a single time and less than 4.5% taken by the ten largest. The input for sequencing was PBMCs from the stem cell graft donor, taken from the stem cell graft. These receptors originate from a human donor who donated a stem cell graft to a child with acute myeloid leukemia. Both conserved end residues are part of each CDR3. Fields, in order: J gene, D gene, V gene, clone size, CDR3 protein, CDR3 DNA. A D gene is named only where the DNA matches it firmly. Where a row states a size, it is once, few, many or the class of an expanded clone; other rows omit it.

>TRBJ1-4|NA|TRBV6-1|NA
CASKDASATNEKLFF
TGTGCCAGCAAGGACGCCTCGGCAACTAATGAAAAACTGTTTTTT
>TRBJ2-3|NA|TRBV29-1|NA
CSVERFTENTDTQYF
TGCAGCGTTGAAAGGTTTACAGAGAACACAGATACGCAGTATTTT
>TRBJ2-7|NA|TRBV11-2|NA
CASSLERSGHYEQYF
TGTGCCAGCAGCTTAGAAAGAAGTGGGCACTACGAGCAGTACTTC
>TRBJ2-7|TRBD2|TRBV5-1|few
CASSPNPGTSGSYEQYF
TGCGCCAGCAGCCCAAATCCCGGGACTAGCGGGAGTTACGAGCAGTACTTC
>TRBJ2-7|TRBD2|TRBV5-1|few
CASSWGLAGPYEQYF
TGCGCCAGCAGCTGGGGTCTAGCGGGGCCCTACGAGCAGTACTTC
>TRBJ2-7|TRBD1|TRBV28|few
CASGLGQGTYEQYF
TGTGCCAGCGGATTAGGACAGGGCACCTACGAGCAGTACTTC
>TRBJ1-2|NA|TRBV18|NA
CASSSDHYGYTF
TGTGCCAGCTCCTCGGACCACTATGGCTACACCTTC
>TRBJ2-1|NA|TRBV20-1|NA
CSARDLGSTYNEQFF
TGCAGTGCTAGAGATCTGGGCTCGACCTACAATGAGCAGTTCTTC
>TRBJ1-1|TRBD1|TRBV27|NA
CASTPLGQGGTEAFF
TGTGCCAGCACTCCCTTAGGACAGGGCGGCACTGAAGCTTTCTTT
>TRBJ2-7|TRBD1|TRBV9|few
CASSVGAQGYEQYF
TGTGCCAGCAGCGTAGGAGCACAGGGGTACGAGCAGTACTTC
>TRBJ1-1|TRBD1|TRBV20-1|NA
CSATFNRGWTEAFF
TGCAGTGCTACATTTAACAGGGGTTGGACTGAAGCTTTCTTT
>TRBJ2-1|TRBD2|TRBV7-2|few
CASSSSGLAGYNEQFF
TGTGCCAGCAGCTCTTCGGGACTAGCGGGTTACAATGAGCAGTTCTTC
>TRBJ1-1|TRBD1|TRBV20-1|few
CSARVVTGGTEAFF
TGCAGTGCTAGAGTGGTGACAGGGGGCACTGAAGCTTTCTTT
>TRBJ2-1|TRBD1|TRBV20-1|few
CSARATTGALDNEQFF
TGCAGTGCTAGGGCGACGACAGGGGCCCTCGACAATGAGCAGTTCTTC
>TRBJ2-3|NA|TRBV28|few
CASRGQVDTQYF
TGTGCCAGCAGGGGGCAGGTAGATACGCAGTATTTT
>TRBJ1-1|NA|TRBV12-3/TRBV12-4|many
CASSSGGQGTEAFF
TGTGCCAGCAGTTCGGGGGGCCAGGGGACTGAAGCTTTCTTT
>TRBJ2-3|NA|TRBV29-1|many
CSVDLGTSTDTQYF
TGCAGCGTTGATTTAGGGACCAGCACAGATACGCAGTATTTT
>TRBJ2-2|NA|TRBV4-3|many
CASSTRARNTGELFF
TGCGCCAGCAGCACCCGCGCCAGGAACACCGGGGAGCTGTTTTTT
>TRBJ1-5|NA|TRBV6-2/TRBV6-3|few
CASSYLRQGNQPQHF
TGTGCCAGCAGTTACCTTAGGCAGGGCAATCAGCCCCAGCATTTT
>TRBJ2-7|NA|TRBV6-4|many
CASSEDEQYF
TGTGCCAGCAGTGAGGACGAGCAGTACTTC
>TRBJ2-2|TRBD2|TRBV7-2|NA
CASSLHVLAGELFF
TGTGCCAGCAGCTTACATGTACTAGCGGGGGAGCTGTTTTTT
>TRBJ2-1|TRBD2|TRBV20-1|NA
CSVRATSGWYNEQFF
TGCAGTGTTCGGGCCACTAGCGGGTGGTACAATGAGCAGTTCTTC
>TRBJ2-1|TRBD2|TRBV20-1|NA
CSAPWAGGPLEQFF
TGCAGTGCTCCCTGGGCGGGAGGGCCTCTTGAGCAGTTCTTC